The text below deals with one T cell receptor (beta chain). The antigen remains unidentified. This specimen belongs to a study of cytomegalovirus exposure and HLA in healthy donors. Study as a whole: Earlier, 150 million to 200 million T cells were analyzed, and some 120 million unique TCR beta sequences were found among them. Whole-study findings and limits: Based on reports, TCR beta sequences accurately predicted HLA-A and HLA-B alleles for most subjects. Most observed TCR sequences were rare, whereas some public TCRs were detected in many donors.

The PCR employed 60 Vbeta primers together with 13 Jbeta primers. Clones were read by immunoSEQ multiplex PCR, and TCRdb kept only the in-frame ones, dropping some. The repertoire holds about 61,000 clones, with around 89% as singletons. Germline CDR1 and CDR2: MNHNS and SASEGT. V was shortened by 6 bases and J by 0 bases, with 12 bases between the two germline ends. The CDR3 runs to 15 residues. The clonotype comes from a man under 40 in good health and CMV-seropositive. The chain is built from TRBV6-1 and TRBJ2-1, with D unclear. Sequencing input: PBMCs. CDR3 region: CASSDSFDSYNEQFF. The CDR3 region has the DNA TGTGCCAGCAGCGACTCCTTTGACTCCTACAATGAGCAGTTCTTC.